What follows describes a single T cell receptor (beta chain). These data belong to a study of OX40 agonist ivuxolimab in advanced cancers. The CDR3 is 14 amino acids. Per germline, CDR1 SGHVS and CDR2 FNYEAQ. The V and J ends lost 5 bases and 10 bases respectively, with 17 bases between them. This table comes from immunoSEQ multiplex PCR, and its TCRdb copy is limited to in-frame clones, with some not included. The repertoire holds about 100,000 clones, with less than 95% as singletons. The sample here was CD4+ or CD8+ T cells sorted from blood, taken in a trial of the OX40 agonist ivuxolimab. The chain couples TRBV7-6 to TRBJ1-4; D not certain. The clonotype was recovered from an adult with an advanced solid tumor such as melanoma, head and neck, liver or kidney cancer. As DNA, the CDR3 is TGTGCCAGCAGCCCGAGTAGTTTTGGTGGAAAACTGTTTTTT. Translating it yields CASSPSSFGGKLFF.